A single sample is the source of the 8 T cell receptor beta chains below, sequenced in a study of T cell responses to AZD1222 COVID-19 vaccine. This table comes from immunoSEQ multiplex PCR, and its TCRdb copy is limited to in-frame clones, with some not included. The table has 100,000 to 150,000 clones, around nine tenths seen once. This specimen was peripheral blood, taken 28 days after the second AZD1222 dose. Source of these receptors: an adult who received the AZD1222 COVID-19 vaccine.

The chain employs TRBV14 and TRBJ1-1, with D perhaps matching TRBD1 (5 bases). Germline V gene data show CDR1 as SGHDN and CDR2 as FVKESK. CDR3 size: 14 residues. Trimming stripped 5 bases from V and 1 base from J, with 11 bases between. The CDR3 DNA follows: TGTGCCAGCAGCGGAACAGGCTGGAACACTGAAGCTTTCTTT. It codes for CASSGTGWNTEAFF. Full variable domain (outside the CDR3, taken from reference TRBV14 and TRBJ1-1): EAGVTQFPSHSVIEKGQTVTLRCDPISGHDNLYWYRRVMGKEIKFLLHFVKESKQDESGMPNNRFLAERTGGTYSTLKVQPAELEDSGVYFCASSGTGWNTEAFFGQGTRLTVV.

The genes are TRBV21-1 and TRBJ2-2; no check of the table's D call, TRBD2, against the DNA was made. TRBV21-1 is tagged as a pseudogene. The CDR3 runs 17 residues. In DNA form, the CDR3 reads TGTGCCAGCAGCAAAGCCCTAGCGGGGGGACGAACCGGGGAGCTGTTTTTT. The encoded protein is CASSKALAGGRTGELFF.

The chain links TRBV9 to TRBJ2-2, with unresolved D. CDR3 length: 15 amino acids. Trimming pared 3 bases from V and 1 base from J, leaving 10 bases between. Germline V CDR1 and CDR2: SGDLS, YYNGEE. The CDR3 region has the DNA TGTGCCAGCAGCGGACGACAACAGAACACCGGGGAGCTGTTTTTT. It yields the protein CASSGRQQNTGELFF.

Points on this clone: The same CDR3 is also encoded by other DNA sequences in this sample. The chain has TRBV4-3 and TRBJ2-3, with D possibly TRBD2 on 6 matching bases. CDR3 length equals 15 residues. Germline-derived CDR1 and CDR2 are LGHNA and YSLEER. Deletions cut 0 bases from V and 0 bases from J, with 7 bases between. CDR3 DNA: TGCGCCAGCAGCCAAGATAGCGGTAGCACAGATACGCAGTATTTT. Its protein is CASSQDSGSTDTQYF.

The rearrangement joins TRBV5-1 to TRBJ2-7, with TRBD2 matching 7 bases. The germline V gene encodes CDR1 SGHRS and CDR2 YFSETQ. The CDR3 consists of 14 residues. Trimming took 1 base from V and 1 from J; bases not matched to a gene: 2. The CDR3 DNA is TGCGCCAGCAGCTTGTCCGGGGGGTCCTACGAGCAGTACTTC. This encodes CASSLSGGSYEQYF.

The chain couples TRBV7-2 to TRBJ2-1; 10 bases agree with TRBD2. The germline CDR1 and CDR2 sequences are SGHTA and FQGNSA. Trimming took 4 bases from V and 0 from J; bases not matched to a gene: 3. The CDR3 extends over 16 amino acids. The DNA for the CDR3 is TGTGCCAGCAGCTCCCTAGCGGGAGTCTCCTACAATGAGCAGTTCTTC. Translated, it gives CASSSLAGVSYNEQFF. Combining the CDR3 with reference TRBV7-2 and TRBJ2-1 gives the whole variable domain GAGVSQSPSNKVTEKGKDVELRCDPISGHTALYWYRQSLGQGLEFLIYFQGNSAPDKSGLPSDRFSAERTGGSVSTLTIQRTQQEDSAVYLCASSSLAGVSYNEQFFGPGTRLTVL.

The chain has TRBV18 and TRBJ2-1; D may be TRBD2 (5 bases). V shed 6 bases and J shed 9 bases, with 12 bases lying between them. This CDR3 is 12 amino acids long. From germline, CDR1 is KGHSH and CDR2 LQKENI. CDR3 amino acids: CASSLQRGEQFF. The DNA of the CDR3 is TGTGCCAGCTCTCTCCAACGGGGTGAGCAGTTCTTC.

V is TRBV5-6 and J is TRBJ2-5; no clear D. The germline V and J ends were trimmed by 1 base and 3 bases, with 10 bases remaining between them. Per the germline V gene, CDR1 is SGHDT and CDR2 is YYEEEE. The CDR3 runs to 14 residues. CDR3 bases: TGTGCCAGCAGCTTGCGGGCGCAGGAAGAGACCCAGTACTTC. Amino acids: CASSLRAQEETQYF.